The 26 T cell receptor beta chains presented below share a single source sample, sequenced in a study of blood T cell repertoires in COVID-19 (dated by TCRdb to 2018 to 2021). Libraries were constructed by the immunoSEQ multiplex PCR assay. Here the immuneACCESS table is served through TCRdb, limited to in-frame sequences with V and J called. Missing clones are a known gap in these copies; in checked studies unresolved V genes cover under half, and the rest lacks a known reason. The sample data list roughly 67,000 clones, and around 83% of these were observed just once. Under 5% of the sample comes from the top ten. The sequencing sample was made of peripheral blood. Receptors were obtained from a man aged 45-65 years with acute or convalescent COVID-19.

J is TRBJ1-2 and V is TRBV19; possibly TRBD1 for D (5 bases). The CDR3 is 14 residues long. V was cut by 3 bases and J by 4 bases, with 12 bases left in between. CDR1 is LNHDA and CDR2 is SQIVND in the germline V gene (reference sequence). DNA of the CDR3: TGTGCCAGTAGTATGCCCGGGGGGTCCTATGGCTACACCTTC. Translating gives CASSMPGGSYGYTF. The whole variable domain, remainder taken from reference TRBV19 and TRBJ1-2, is DGGITQSPKYLFRKEGQNVTLSCEQNLNHDAMYWYRQDPGQGLRLIYYSQIVNDFQKGDIAEGYSVSREKKESFPLTVTSAQKNPTAFYLCASSMPGGSYGYTFGSGTRLTVV.

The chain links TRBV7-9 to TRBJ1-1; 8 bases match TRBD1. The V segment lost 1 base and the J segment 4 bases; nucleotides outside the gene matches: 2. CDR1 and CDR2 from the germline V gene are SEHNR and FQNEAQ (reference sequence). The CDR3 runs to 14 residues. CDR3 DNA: TGTGCCAGCAGCTTAGTACAGGGGGGCACTGAAGCTTTCTTT. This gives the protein CASSLVQGGTEAFF.

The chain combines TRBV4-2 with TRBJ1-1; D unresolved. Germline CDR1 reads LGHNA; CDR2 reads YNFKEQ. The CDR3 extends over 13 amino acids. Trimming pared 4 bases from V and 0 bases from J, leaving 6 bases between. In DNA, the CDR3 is TGTGCCAGCAGCCTCCAGATGAACACTGAAGCTTTCTTT. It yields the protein CASSLQMNTEAFF.

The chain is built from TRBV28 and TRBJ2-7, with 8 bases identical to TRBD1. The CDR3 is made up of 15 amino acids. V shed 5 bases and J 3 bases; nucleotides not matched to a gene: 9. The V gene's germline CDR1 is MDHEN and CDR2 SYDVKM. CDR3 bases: TGTGCCAGCAGTGCGGGACAGGACGGGCTCTACGAGCAGTACTTC. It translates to CASSAGQDGLYEQYF.

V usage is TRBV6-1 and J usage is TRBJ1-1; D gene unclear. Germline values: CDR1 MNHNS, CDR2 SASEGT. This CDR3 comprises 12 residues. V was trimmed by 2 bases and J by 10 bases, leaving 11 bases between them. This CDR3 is CASSELHTGAFF. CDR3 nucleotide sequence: TGTGCCAGCAGTGAACTTCATACGGGAGCTTTCTTT.

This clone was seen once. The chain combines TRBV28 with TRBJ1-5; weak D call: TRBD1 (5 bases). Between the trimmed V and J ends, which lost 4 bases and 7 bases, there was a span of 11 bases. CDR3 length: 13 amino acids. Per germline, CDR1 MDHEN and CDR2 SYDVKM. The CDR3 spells CASSYRLDQPQHF. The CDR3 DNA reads TGTGCCAGCAGTTACAGGCTTGACCAGCCCCAGCATTTT. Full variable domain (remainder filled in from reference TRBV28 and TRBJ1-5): DVKVTQSSRYLVKRTGEKVFLECVQDMDHENMFWYRQDPGLGLRLIYFSYDVKMKEKGDIPEGYSVSREKKERFSLILESASTNQTSMYLCASSYRLDQPQHFGDGTRLSIL.

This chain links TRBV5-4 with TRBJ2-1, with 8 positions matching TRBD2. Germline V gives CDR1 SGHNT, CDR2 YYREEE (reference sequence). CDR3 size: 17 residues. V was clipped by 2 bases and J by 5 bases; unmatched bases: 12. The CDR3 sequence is CASSLGGLLAANNEQFF. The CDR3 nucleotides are TGTGCCAGCAGCTTAGGAGGTTTACTAGCGGCAAACAATGAGCAGTTCTTC.

This chain's CDR3 is CASSQGSYNEQFF. The CDR3 DNA is TGTGCCAGCTCACAGGGGTCCTACAATGAGCAGTTCTTC. J is TRBJ2-1 and V is TRBV18; possible D gene TRBD1, 5 bases. This CDR3 contains 13 residues. V lost 4 bases and J 1 base, leaving 5 bases between the germline ends. Per the germline V gene, CDR1 is KGHSH and CDR2 is LQKENI.

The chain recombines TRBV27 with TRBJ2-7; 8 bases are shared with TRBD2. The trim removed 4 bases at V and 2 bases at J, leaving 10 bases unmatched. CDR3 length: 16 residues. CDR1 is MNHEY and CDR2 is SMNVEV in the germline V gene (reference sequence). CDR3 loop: CASSSFQAGAPYEQYF. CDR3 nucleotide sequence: TGTGCCAGCAGTTCCTTCCAAGCGGGAGCCCCCTACGAGCAGTACTTC.

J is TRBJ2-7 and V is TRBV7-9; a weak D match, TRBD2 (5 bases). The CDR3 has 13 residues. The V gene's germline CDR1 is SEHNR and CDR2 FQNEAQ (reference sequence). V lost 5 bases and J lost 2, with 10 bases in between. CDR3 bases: TGTGCCAGCAGCAGGACTGGGGCCTACGAGCAGTACTTC. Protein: CASSRTGAYEQYF. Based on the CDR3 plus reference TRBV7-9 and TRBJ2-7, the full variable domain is DTGVSQNPRHKITKRGQNVTFRCDPISEHNRLYWYRQTLGQGPEFLTYFQNEAQLEKSRLLSDRFSAERPKGSFSTLEIQRTEQGDSAMYLCASSRTGAYEQYFGPGTRLTVT.

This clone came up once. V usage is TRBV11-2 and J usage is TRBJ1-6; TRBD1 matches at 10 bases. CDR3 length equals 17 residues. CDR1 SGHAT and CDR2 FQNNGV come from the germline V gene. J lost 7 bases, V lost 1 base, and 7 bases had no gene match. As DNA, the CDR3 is TGTGCCAGCAGCTTAGGCGGTGACAGGGGGCGAAATTCACCCCTCCACTTT. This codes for CASSLGGDRGRNSPLHF.

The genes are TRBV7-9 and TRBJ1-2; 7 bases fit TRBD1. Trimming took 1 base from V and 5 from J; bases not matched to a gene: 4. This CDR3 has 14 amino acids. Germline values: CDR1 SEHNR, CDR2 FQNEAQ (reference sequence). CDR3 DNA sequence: TGTGCCAGCAGCTTAGAGACAGGGCGGTATGGCTACACCTTC. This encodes CASSLETGRYGYTF.

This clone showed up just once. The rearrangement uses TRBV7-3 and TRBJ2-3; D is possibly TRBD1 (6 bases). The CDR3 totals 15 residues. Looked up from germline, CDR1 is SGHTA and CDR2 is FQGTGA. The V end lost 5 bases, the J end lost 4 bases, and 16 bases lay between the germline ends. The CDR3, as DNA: TGTGCCAGCAGCCTAGGGACAACCAGCGCAGATACGCAGTATTTT. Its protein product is CASSLGTTSADTQYF. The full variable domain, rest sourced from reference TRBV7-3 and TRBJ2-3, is GAGVSQTPSNKVTEKGKYVELRCDPISGHTALYWYRQSLGQGPEFLIYFQGTGAADDSGLPNDRFFAVRPEGSVSTLKIQRTERGDSAVYLCASSLGTTSADTQYFGPGTRLTVL.

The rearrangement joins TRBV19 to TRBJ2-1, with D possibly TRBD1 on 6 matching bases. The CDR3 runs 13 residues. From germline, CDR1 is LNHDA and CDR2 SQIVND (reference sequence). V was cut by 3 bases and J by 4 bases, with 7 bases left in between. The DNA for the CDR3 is TGTGCCAGTAGTATCGACAGGTACAATGAGCAGTTCTTC. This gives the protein CASSIDRYNEQFF.

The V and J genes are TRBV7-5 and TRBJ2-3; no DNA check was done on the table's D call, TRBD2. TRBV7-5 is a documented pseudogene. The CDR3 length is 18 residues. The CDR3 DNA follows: TGTGCCAGAAGCCGCAGCGTGATAACAAAACTTAGCACAGATACGCAGTATTTT. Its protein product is CARSRSVITKLSTDTQYF.

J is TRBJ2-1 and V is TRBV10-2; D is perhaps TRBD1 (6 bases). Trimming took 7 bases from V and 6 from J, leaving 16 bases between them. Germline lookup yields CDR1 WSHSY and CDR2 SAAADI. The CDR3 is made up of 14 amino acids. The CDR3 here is CASTMAQGANEQFF. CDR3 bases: TGCGCCAGCACCATGGCACAGGGTGCCAATGAGCAGTTCTTC.

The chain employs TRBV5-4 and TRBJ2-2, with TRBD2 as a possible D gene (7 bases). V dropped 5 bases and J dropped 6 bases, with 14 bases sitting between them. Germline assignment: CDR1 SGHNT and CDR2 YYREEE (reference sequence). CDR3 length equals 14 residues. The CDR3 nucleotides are TGTGCCAGCAGATCCTGGGGGGGCCCCGGGGAGCTGTTTTTT. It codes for CASRSWGGPGELFF. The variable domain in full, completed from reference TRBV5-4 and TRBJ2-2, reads ETGVTQSPTHLIKTRGQQVTLRCSSQSGHNTVSWYQQALGQGPQFIFQYYREEENGRGNFPPRFSGLQFPNYSSELNVNALELDDSALYLCASRSWGGPGELFFGEGSRLTVL.

The DNA for the CDR3 is TGTGCCACTGCGGCTGGAAACACCATATATTTT. Translating it yields CATAAGNTIYF. This rearrangement joins TRBV19 to TRBJ1-3; no definite D call. The CDR3 spans 11 residues. Germline CDR1 is LNHDA and CDR2 is SQIVND (reference sequence). V was pared by 10 bases and J by 2 bases, with 6 bases between.

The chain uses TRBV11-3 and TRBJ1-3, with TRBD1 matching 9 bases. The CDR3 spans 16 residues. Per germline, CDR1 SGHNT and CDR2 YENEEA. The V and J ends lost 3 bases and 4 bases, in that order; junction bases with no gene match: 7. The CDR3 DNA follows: TGTGCCAGCAGCTTCAAGCCGGGACAGGGCGGAAACACCATATATTTT. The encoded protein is CASSFKPGQGGNTIYF.

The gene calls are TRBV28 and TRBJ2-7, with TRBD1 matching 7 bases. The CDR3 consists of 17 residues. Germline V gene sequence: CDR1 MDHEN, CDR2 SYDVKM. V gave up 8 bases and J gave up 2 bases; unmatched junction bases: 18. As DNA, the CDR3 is TGTGCCAGCTCTCGGTCCTGGGAGCGGACAGGACCCTACGAGCAGTACTTC. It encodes CASSRSWERTGPYEQYF.

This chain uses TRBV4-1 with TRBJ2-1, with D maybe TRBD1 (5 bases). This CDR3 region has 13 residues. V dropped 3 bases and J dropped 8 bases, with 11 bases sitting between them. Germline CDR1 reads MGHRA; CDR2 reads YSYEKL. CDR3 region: CASSHELGDEQFF. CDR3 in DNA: TGCGCCAGCAGCCATGAGTTAGGGGATGAGCAGTTCTTC.

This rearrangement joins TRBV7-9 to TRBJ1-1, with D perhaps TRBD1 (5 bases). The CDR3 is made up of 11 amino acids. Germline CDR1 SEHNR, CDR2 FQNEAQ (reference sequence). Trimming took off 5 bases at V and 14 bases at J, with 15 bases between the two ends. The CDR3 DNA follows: TGTGCCAGCAGCGAATCCAGGGTTTCGTTCTTT. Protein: CASSESRVSFF.

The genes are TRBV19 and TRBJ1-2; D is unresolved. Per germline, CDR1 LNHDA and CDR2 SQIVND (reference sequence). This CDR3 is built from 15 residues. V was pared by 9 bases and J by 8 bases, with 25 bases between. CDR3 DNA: TGTGCCAGCAGGCGGCCCGGGGTCATCATGGGAGGCTACACCTTC. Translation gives CASRRPGVIMGGYTF. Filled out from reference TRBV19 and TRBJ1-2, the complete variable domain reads DGGITQSPKYLFRKEGQNVTLSCEQNLNHDAMYWYRQDPGQGLRLIYYSQIVNDFQKGDIAEGYSVSREKKESFPLTVTSAQKNPTAFYLCASRRPGVIMGGYTFGSGTRLTVV.

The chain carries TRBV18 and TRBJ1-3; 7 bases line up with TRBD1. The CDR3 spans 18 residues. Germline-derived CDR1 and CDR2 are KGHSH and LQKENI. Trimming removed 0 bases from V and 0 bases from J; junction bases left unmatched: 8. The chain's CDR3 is CASSPPTNRGVSGNTIYF. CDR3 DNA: TGTGCCAGCTCACCACCGACGAACAGGGGAGTCTCTGGAAACACCATATATTTT.

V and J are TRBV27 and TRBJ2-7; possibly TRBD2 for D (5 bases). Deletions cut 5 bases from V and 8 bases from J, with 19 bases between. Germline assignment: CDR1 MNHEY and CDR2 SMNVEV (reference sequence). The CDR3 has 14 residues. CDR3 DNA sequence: TGTGCCAGCAGTCCAGAGGGTAGGGCGATCAAGCAGTACTTC. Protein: CASSPEGRAIKQYF.

As DNA, the CDR3 is TGTGCCAGCAATAGTCGGACTAGCGCCCACGAGCAGTACTTC. Residues: CASNSRTSAHEQYF. This chain connects TRBV25-1 to TRBJ2-7; 9 bases align to TRBD2. CDR3 length equals 14 residues. V dropped 7 bases and J dropped 5; count of bases not matched to a gene: 9. Germline loops: CDR1 MGHDK, CDR2 SYGVNS.